This TCR beta chain was obtained from a study of cytomegalovirus exposure and HLA in healthy donors. Study findings and constraints: The classifier reportedly diagnosed cytomegalovirus status with high sensitivity and specificity. TCR sequences were mostly rare, though some public TCRs occurred in many donors. A later analysis reportedly found fewer N-insertions in an Asian-associated ancestry cluster than the roughly 670-donor mean.

On this clone itself: Its antigen is unknown.

The PCR contained 60 Vbeta and 13 Jbeta primers. Here immunoSEQ multiplex PCR was the method, and the copy in TCRdb shows in-frame clones only, minus some. The data show over 80,000 clones, with about three quarters seen just once and 16% held by the top ten. CDR3 length: 16 amino acids. The V end lost 8 bases, the J end lost 3 bases, and 23 bases lay between the germline ends. Germline V lookup: CDR1 MNHEY, CDR2 SMNVEV (reference sequence). The sample comprised PBMCs. This receptor was taken from a man aged 60 to 69 in good health and CMV-seropositive. The chain joins TRBV27 to TRBJ2-7; TRBD1 might be the D (5 bases). CDR3 sequence (DNA): TGTGCCAGCCGACCCTTTCCTCCGACAGAGAGCTACGAGCAGTACTTC. Translated, it gives CASRPFPPTESYEQYF.